Sequencing of this T cell receptor (beta chain) was carried out in a study of blood T cell repertoires in COVID-19. In the study overall: T cells, B-cell-depleted T cells, or PBMCs supplied cDNA or gDNA.

The cohort comprised adults aged about 18 to 100 years residing in 20 to 30 US areas. In the source study's methods: The assay estimated nucleated cells by amplifying reference gene primers. TCRdb's copy holds only in-frame clones and misses some; the assay was immunoSEQ multiplex PCR. V, J and clone size are taken as reported in that table, and D and trimming were inferred from the DNA itself. The sample includes 350,000 to 550,000 clones, 85% to 90% seen only once; the top ten take about 1.1%. The CDR3 has 14 amino acids. The ends were cut back, 5 bases at V and 0 bases at J, with 8 bases in the middle. Germline values: CDR1 SGHNT, CDR2 YENEEA.

The chain carries TRBV11-3 and TRBJ1-5; D uncertain. Sequencing was done on a sample of PBMCs or T cells enriched from blood (not recorded which). This receptor was taken from a man aged 25 to 45 who had recovered from COVID-19. Here the CDR3 DNA reads TGTGCCAGCAGCCCAGGTGATAGCAATCAGCCCCAGCATTTT. This codes for CASSPGDSNQPQHF. Full variable domain (missing parts from reference TRBV11-3 and TRBJ1-5): EAGVVQSPRYKIIEKKQPVAFWCNPISGHNTLYWYLQNLGQGPELLIRYENEEAVDDSQLPKDRFSAERLKGVDSTLKIQPAELGDSAVYLCASSPGDSNQPQHFGDGTRLSIL.